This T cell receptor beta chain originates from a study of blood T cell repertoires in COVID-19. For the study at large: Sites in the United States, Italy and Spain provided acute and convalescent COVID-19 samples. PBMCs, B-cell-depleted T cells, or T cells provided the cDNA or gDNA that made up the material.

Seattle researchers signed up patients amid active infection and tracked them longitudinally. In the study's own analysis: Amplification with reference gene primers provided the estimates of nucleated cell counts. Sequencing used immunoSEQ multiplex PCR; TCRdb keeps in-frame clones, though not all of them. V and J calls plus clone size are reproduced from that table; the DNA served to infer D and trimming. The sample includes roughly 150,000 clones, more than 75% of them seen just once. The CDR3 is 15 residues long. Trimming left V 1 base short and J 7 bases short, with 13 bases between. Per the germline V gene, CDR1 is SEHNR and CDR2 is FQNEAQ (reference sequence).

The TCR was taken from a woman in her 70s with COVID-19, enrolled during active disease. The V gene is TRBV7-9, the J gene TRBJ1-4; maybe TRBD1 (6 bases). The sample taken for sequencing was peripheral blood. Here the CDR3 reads CASSLGEQGSEKLFF. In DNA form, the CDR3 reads TGTGCCAGCAGCTTAGGAGAACAGGGAAGTGAAAAACTGTTTTTT.